Listed below are T cell receptor beta chains from one sample, sequenced in a study of OX40 agonist ivuxolimab in advanced cancers. Libraries were prepared by immunoSEQ multiplex PCR; TCRdb keeps only in-frame clonotypes and omits some of them. The table shows about 98,000 clones, with just under 95% occurring only once. The sequencing here drew on CD4+ or CD8+ T cells sorted from blood, taken in a trial of the OX40 agonist ivuxolimab. Every receptor here comes from an adult with an advanced solid tumor such as melanoma, head and neck, liver or kidney cancer. CDR3s include the opening cysteine and the closing phenylalanine or tryptophan. Fields, in order: D gene, V gene, J gene, clone size, CDR3 DNA, CDR3 protein. A D gene is named only where the DNA matches it firmly. The listing skips clone size in some rows; elsewhere it reads once, few, many or a size class.

-	TRBV7-2	TRBJ1-6	-	TGTGCCAGCAGCTTCCTGGATTCACCCCTCCACTTT	CASSFLDSPLHF
-	TRBV4-3	TRBJ1-1	-	TGCGCCAGCAGCCAAGATAGGGGTGGGGACGGGACTGAAGCTTTCTTT	CASSQDRGGDGTEAFF
-	TRBV28	TRBJ1-5	-	TGTGCCAGCAGTTTTATAGGGACAACAAAAAATCAGCCCCAGCATTTT	CASSFIGTTKNQPQHF
-	TRBV6-1	TRBJ2-7	once	TGTGCCAGCACCCGGACAGTGGGAGAGTACGAGCAGTACTTC	CASTRTVGEYEQYF
-	TRBV5-5	TRBJ1-1	-	TGTGCCAGCAGCTTCGACCAGAACACTGAAGCTTTCTTT	CASSFDQNTEAFF
-	TRBV9	TRBJ2-7	-	TGTGCCAGCAGCGTAGAAGGGAACCCCTACGAGCAGTACTTC	CASSVEGNPYEQYF
-	TRBV29-1	TRBJ1-1	-	TGCAGCGGCTACGGGTTTCGAACTGAAGCTTTCTTT	CSGYGFRTEAFF
TRBD2	TRBV6-5	TRBJ2-5	-	TGTGCCAGCAGTTACGGAGGGACTAGCTTTGAGACCCAGTACTTC	CASSYGGTSFETQYF
-	TRBV30	TRBJ1-5	-	TGTGCCTGGAGTATCAGGGGCGGCAATCAGCCCCAGCATTTT	CAWSIRGGNQPQHF
-	TRBV2	TRBJ1-5	-	TGTGCCAGCAGTGATCAGGGTAATCAGCCCCAGCATTTT	CASSDQGNQPQHF